The 4 T cell receptor beta chains given below trace back to one sample, sequenced in a study of T cells in Graves' hyperthyroidism and ophthalmopathy. The source material, RNA transcripts, was used to amplify TCR beta CDR3 regions. With the HTBI primer set, the TCR CDR3 went through a first round of RT-PCR. In TCRdb, the multiplex PCR reads were re-called with MiXCR into one record per CDR3 protein. The sample yields a few hundred thousand distinct CDR3 sequences, around 42% seen once. Sequenced: peripheral blood or thyroid tissue (not recorded which). Source of these receptors: a woman younger than 30 with Graves' hyperthyroidism.

This chain uses TRBV20-1 with TRBJ2-7, with TRBD2 matching 9 bases. CDR1 and CDR2 (germline): DFQATT, SNEGSKA (reference sequence). V lost 1 base and J lost 0; bases outside the gene matches: 4. This CDR3 is built from 15 residues. The CDR3 DNA is TGCAGTGCTAGAGTGGCGGGGGGGTACTCCTACGAGCAGTACTTC. This gives the protein CSARVAGGYSYEQYF.

This clonotype was counted ten times or more. The chain combines TRBV9 with TRBJ2-2; D tentatively fits TRBD1 or TRBD2 (5 bases each). The length of the CDR3 is 18 residues. Trimming cost V 4 bases and J 0 bases, with 19 bases left between them. Germline values: CDR1 SGDLS, CDR2 YYNGEE. The CDR3 DNA reads as TGTGCCAGCAGCCCAACGGCCCGGGGCGGGTCGAACACCGGGGAGCTGTTTTTT. This encodes CASSPTARGGSNTGELFF.

At least ten counts were recorded for this clonotype. This rearrangement joins TRBV5-4 to TRBJ1-1; 8 bases line up with TRBD1. V shed 0 bases, J shed 0 bases, and the junction held 1 base outside the gene matches. Germline V CDR1 and CDR2: SGHNT, YYREEE (reference sequence). The CDR3 has 15 amino acids. The CDR3 loop reads CASSLGTGLNTEAFF. CDR3 DNA: TGTGCCAGCAGCTTGGGGACAGGGTTGAACACTGAAGCTTTCTTT.

The chain has TRBV5-1 and TRBJ1-2; TRBD1 is a possible D gene (5 bases). Trimming took off 0 bases at V and 8 bases at J, with 8 bases between the two ends. Germline V gene data show CDR1 as SGHRS and CDR2 as YFSETQ. The CDR3 length is 12 residues. The CDR3 DNA is TGCGCCAGCAGCTTGGAGAACAGGGGCTACACCTTC. The encoded protein is CASSLENRGYTF.